What follows is one T cell receptor beta chain and its context. Its antigen remains undetermined. Base qualities are not provided; no much larger clone lies one nucleotide away. Enrolling through a virtual design, the prospective study's participants ranged in age from about 18 to 100 years and lived across roughly 24 United States geographic areas. To assign participants to cohorts, the prospective study relied on clinical history that participants themselves reported in a screening survey and a study questionnaire. Exposed participants had been in contact with someone with a PCR-confirmed or clinician-diagnosed COVID-19 case within 2 weeks of study entry. In the prospective study, mobile phlebotomists collected whole blood, serum and a nasopharyngeal or oropharyngeal swab from each participant. Additional blood draws and questionnaires over a roughly two-month period could optionally be provided by prospective study participants. Prospective study blood samples were shipped either frozen or at room temperature before DNA extraction.

This record comes from a study of blood T cell repertoires in COVID-19 (TCRdb year 2020). About the investigation overall: The collaborator samples originated in the United States, Italy and Spain and spanned the acute and convalescent phases of COVID-19. The material from the prospective study consisted of cDNA or gDNA derived from T cells, B-cell-depleted T cells, or PBMCs. The dataset comprised deeply sampled blood TCRbeta repertoires from subjects exposed to, actively infected with, or recovered from COVID-19. A freely available public database, intended as a resource for researchers studying the immune response to SARS-CoV-2, is where the repertoires were released. The samples were drawn from the first 160 participants of the ongoing ImmuneRACE study and from more than 1,000 subjects provided by 6 global collaborators. A de-identified subject ID, COVID-19 status, age in years and sex were almost always included in the sample metadata. Where available, HLA class I and class II types were obtained from metadata supplied by the sample provider rather than from assay-based typing.

TCRbeta CDR3 regions were amplified from genomic DNA by means of the immunoSEQ Assay, a bias-controlled multiplex PCR. The authors processed their data as follows. The number of nucleated cells in each sample was estimated by amplification of reference gene primers within the assay. To quantify the absolute abundance of each unique TCRbeta CDR3 rearrangement, sequence reads were collapsed and filtered. For each sample, productive Simpson clonality was calculated as the square root of Simpson's diversity index across productive rearrangements. TCRdb took over this immuneACCESS table, retaining in-frame rearrangements with V and J assigned. Such tables are incomplete; in checked studies, under half of the missing clones stem from an unresolved V gene, and the remainder is unexplained. V, J and clone size were drawn from that table, and D and trimming were deduced from the DNA. The sample includes 110,000 to 150,000 clones, with roughly 80% observed a single time. Together, the top ten hold around 1.6% of the sample.

What the research found in general, with its limitations: The quantity of clinical and demographic metadata differed by source and by participant and was supplied without curation.

The clonotype comes from a woman aged 18-35 years who had been exposed to COVID-19. The sequencing sample was made of PBMCs or T cells enriched from blood (not recorded which).

CDR3 region: CASSPAGGGQPQHF. The sequence in DNA is TGTGCCAGCAGCCCAGCGGGGGGGGGTCAGCCCCAGCATTTT. This receptor chain uses TRBV7-8 and TRBJ1-5, and TRBD1 may be the D gene, going by 5 matching bases. Between the V and J ends, shortened by 5 bases and 6 bases respectively, the junction contains 14 bases. The CDR3 holds 14 amino acids from the cysteine to the phenylalanine. CDR3 DNA only is kept here, 42 bases in frame from base 1. The germline V gene supplies CDR1 SGHVS and CDR2 FQNEAQ. Joined to the reference TRBV7-8 and TRBJ1-5 proteins, this CDR3 gives the full variable domain: GAGVSQSPRYKVAKRGQDVALRCDPISGHVSLFWYQQALGQGPEFLTYFQNEAQLDKSGLPSDRFFAERPEGSVSTLKIQRTQQEDSAVYLCASSPAGGGQPQHFGDGTRLSIL.